This T cell receptor beta chain was sequenced in a study of beta chain features in type 1 diabetes. Trimming pared 0 bases from V and 2 bases from J, leaving 17 bases between. The CDR3 contains 19 residues. Per germline, CDR1 LGHNA and CDR2 YNFKEQ. Isolated RNA was reverse transcribed in full, so expressed TCRB transcripts were sequenced. This table comes from immunoSEQ multiplex PCR, and its TCRdb copy is limited to in-frame clones, with some not included. The sample contains over 700,000 clones, 15% to 20% of which appear only once. The V and J genes are TRBV4-2 and TRBJ2-6; D is uncertain. Sequencing was done on a sample of naive CD4+ T cells from blood. The TCR was taken from a woman aged 18-35 years in good health. CDR3 nucleotide sequence: TGTGCCAGCAGCCAAGAAGCCCCCCAGGTTATAGCTGGGGCCAACGTCCTGACTTTC. It translates to CASSQEAPQVIAGANVLTF.